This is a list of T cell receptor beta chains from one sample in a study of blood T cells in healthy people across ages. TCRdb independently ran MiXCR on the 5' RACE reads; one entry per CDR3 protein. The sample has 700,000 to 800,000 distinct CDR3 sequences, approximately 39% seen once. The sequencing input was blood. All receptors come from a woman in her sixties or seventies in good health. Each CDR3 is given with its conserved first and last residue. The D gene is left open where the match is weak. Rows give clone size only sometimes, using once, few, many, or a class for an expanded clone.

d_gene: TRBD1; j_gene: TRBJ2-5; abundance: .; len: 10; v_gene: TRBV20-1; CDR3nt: TGCAGTGCATGGGACAGGGAGCAGTACTTC; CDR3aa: CSAWDREQYF
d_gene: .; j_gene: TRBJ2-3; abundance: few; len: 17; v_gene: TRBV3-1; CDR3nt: TGTGCCAGCAGCCCCCAAAGGATGCTAGCGATTGCGAATACGCAGTATTTT; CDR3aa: CASSPQRMLAIANTQYF
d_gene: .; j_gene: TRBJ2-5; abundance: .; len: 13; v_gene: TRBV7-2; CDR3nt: TGTGCCAGCAGCAAGAACTACCAAGAGACCCAGTACTTC; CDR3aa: CASSKNYQETQYF
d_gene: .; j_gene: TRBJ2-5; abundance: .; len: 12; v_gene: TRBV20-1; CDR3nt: TGCAGTGCTAGCCCTAGTGGAGAGACCCAGTACTTC; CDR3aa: CSASPSGETQYF
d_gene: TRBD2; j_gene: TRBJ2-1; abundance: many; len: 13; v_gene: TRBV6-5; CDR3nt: TGTGCCAGCAGTTATGCGGGGGGCAATGAGCAGTTCTTC; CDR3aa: CASSYAGGNEQFF
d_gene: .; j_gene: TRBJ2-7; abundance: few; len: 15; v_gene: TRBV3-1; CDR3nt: TGTGCCAGCAGCCAAGATCCTTCTTACTCCTACGAGCAGTACTTC; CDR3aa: CASSQDPSYSYEQYF
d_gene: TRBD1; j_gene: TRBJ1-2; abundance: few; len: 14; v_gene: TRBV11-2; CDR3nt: TGTGCCAGCAGACGGACAGGGGGCTACTATGGCTACACCTTC; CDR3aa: CASRRTGGYYGYTF
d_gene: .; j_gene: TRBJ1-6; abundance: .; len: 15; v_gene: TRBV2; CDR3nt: TGTGCCAGCAGCCCCAGGGCCCTCAACACGTCACCCCTCCACTTT; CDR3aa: CASSPRALNTSPLHF
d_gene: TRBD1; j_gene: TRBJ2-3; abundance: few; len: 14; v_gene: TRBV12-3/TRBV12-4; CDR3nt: TGTGCCAGCAGCAACAGGGGATGGACAGATACGCAGTATTTT; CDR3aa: CASSNRGWTDTQYF
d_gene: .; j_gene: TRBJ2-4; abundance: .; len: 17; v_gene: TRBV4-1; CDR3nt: TGCGCCAGCAGCCAAATCGATGCGAGGGGACCACAAAACATTCAGTACTTC; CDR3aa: CASSQIDARGPQNIQYF
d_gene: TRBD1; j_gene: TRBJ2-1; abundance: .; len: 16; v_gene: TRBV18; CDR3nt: TGTGCCAGCTCACCGCCATCCGGGACAGTCTACAATGAGCAGTTCTTC; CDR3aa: CASSPPSGTVYNEQFF
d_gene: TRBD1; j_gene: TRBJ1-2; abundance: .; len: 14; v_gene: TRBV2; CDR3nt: TGTGCCAGCAGTCGTCGACAGGGAACCTATGGCTACACCTTC; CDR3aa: CASSRRQGTYGYTF
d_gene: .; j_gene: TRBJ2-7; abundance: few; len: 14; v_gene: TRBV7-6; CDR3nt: TGTGCCAGCAGCTTAACCGGGGAAAGCCACGAGCAGTACTTC; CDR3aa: CASSLTGESHEQYF
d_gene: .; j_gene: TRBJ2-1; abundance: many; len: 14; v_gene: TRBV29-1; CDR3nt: TGCAGCTTCGGGACGGCTAGCTCCTACAATGAGCAGTTCTTC; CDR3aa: CSFGTASSYNEQFF
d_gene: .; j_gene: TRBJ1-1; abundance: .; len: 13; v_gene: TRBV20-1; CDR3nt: TGCAGTGCTAGAGAAGGGATGGACACTGAAGCTTTCTTT; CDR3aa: CSAREGMDTEAFF
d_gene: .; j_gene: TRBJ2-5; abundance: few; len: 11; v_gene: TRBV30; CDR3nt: TGTGCCTGGAGTGTTGGGGGTGAGCAGTACTTC; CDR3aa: CAWSVGGEQYF
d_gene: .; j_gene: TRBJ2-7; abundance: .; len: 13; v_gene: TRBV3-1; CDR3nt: TGTGCCAGCAGCCAATTGCAGGGGAAGGAGCAGTACTTC; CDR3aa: CASSQLQGKEQYF
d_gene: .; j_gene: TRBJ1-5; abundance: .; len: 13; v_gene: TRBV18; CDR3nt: TGTGCCAGCTCACCAGTCAGAGATCAGCCCCAGCATTTT; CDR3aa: CASSPVRDQPQHF
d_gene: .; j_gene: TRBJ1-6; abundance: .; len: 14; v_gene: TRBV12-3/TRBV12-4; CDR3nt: TGTGCCAGCGGTCCCGGCTCCTATAATTCACCCCTCCACTTT; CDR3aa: CASGPGSYNSPLHF
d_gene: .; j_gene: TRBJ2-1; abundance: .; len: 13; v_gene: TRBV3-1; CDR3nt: TGTGCCAGCAGCCAAGACAGGGCGGATGTACCGTTCTTC; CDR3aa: CASSQDRADVPFF
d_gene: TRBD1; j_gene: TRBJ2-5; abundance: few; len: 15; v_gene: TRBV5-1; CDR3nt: TGCGCCAGCAGCTTTACAGGGGGCCTGGGGGAGACCCAGTACTTC; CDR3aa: CASSFTGGLGETQYF
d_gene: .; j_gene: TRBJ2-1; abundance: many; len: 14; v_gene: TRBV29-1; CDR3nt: TGCAGCGTTGGATGGAGGAATTCCTACAATGAGCAGTTCTTC; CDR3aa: CSVGWRNSYNEQFF
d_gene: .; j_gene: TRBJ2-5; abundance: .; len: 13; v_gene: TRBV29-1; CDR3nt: TGCAGCGTTGGGCCACAGTACGGAGAGACCCAGTACTTC; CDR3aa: CSVGPQYGETQYF
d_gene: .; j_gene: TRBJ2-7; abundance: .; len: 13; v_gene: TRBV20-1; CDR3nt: TGCAGTGCCGGGAAGTCAGGGGCCTACGAGCAGTACTTC; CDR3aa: CSAGKSGAYEQYF
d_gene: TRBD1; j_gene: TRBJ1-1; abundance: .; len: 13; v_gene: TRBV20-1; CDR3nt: TGCAGTGCTAGACAGGGGGCGAGGACTGAAGCTTTCTTT; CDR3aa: CSARQGARTEAFF
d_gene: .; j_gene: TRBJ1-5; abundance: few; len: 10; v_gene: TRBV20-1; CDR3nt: TGCAGTGCACGGACCTCAGCCCAGCATTTT; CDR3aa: CSARTSAQHF
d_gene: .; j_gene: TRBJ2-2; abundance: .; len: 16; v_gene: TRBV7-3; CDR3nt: TGTGCCAGCAGCTTCGGGGCAACCGCGAACACCGGGGAGCTGTTTTTT; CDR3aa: CASSFGATANTGELFF
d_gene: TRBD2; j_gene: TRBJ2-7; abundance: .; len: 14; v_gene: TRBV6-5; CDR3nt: TGTGCCAGCAGTGTTCCGGGACTAGGCCACGAGCAGTACTTC; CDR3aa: CASSVPGLGHEQYF
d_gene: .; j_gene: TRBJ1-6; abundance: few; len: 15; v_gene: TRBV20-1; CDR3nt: TGCAGTGCGCCGCCGGACTCCAGTATAGGTTCACCCCTCCACTTT; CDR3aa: CSAPPDSSIGSPLHF
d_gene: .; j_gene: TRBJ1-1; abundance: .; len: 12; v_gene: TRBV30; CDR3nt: TGTGCCTGGAGCCCCACAGACACTGAAGCTTTCTTT; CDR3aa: CAWSPTDTEAFF
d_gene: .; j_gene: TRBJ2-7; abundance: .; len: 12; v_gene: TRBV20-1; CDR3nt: TGCAGTGCTCCCCGAGGAATATACGAGCAGTACTTC; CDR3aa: CSAPRGIYEQYF
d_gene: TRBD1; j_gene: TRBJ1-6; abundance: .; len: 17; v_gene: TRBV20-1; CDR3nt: TGCAGTGCCCCGGGACAGGGGCCCATTAGACATAATTCACCCCTCCACTTT; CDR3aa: CSAPGQGPIRHNSPLHF
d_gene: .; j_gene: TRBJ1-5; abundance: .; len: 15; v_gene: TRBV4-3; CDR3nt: TGCGCCAGCAGCCAAACAGGGAGATGGAATCAGCCCCAGCATTTT; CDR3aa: CASSQTGRWNQPQHF
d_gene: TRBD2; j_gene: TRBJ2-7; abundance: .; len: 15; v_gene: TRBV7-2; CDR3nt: TGTGCCAGCAGCTGGCGAGTAGCGGGGTTGGACGAGCAGTACTTC; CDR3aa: CASSWRVAGLDEQYF
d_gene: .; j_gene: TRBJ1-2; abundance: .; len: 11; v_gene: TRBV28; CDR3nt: TGTGCCAGTACAGACAGCCTTGGCTACACCTTC; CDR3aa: CASTDSLGYTF
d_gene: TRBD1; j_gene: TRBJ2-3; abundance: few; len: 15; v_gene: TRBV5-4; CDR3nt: TGTGCCAGCAGCTTGGAGGGACAGGACACAGATACGCAGTATTTT; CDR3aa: CASSLEGQDTDTQYF
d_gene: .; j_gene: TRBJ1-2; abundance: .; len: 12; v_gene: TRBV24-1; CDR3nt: TGTGCCACCAGTGACCCGGGCGGTGGCTACACCTTC; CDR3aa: CATSDPGGGYTF
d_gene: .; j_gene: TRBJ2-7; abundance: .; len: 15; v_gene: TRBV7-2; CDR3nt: TGTGCCAGCAGCTTAGACGGGTTTTCCTACAATGAGCAGTACTTC; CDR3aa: CASSLDGFSYNEQYF
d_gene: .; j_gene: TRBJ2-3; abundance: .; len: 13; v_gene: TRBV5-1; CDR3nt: TGCGCCAGCAGCTTGGGGCAGCCAGATACGCAGTATTTT; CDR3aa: CASSLGQPDTQYF
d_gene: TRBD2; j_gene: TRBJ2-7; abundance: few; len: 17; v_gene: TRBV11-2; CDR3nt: TGTGTCAGCAGCTTAGGGGGGGATAGCGGGACCAAGTACGAGCAGTACTTC; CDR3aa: CVSSLGGDSGTKYEQYF
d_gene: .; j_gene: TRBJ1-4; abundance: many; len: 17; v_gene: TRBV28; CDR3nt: TGTGCCAGCAGTTTAGAATGGGTAGGGGGGGGAGAAGAAAAACTGTTTTTT; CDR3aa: CASSLEWVGGGEEKLFF
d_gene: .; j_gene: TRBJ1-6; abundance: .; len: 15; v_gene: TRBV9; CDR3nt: TGTGCCAGCAGCGTAGTAGACAGGACCGGGTCACCCCTCCACTTT; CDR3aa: CASSVVDRTGSPLHF